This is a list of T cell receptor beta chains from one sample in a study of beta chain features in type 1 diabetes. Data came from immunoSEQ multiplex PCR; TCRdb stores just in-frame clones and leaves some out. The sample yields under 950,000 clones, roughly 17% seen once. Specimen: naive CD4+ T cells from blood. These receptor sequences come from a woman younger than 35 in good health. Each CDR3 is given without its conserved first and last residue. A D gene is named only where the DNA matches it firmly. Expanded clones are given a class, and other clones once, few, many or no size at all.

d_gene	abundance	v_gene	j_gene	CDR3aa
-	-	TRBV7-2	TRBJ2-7	ASSLVRGYEQY
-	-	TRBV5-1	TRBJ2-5	ASSFGGQETQY
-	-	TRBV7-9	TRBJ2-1	ASSPPPLDEQF
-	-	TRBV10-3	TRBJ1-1	AISRGQPEAF
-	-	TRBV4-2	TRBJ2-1	ASSQDKTVYNEQF
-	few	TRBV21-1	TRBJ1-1	ASSIKGGTEAF
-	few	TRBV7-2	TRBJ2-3	ASSERGAADTQY
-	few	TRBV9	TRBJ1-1	ASSSTPESGEAF
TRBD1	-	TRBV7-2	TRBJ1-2	ASSFGQAPGYGYT
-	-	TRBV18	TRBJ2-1	ASSSGTRNEQF
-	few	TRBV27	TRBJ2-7	ASSLSGSYEQY
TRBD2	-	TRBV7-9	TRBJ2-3	SSRSGTSGPGDTQY
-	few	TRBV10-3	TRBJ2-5	AISESFDTTGETQY
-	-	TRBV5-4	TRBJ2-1	ASSLAVGQGNNEQF
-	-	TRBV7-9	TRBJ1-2	ASSLVVPNGGYT
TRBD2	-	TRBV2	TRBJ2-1	ASSGLADLTMYNEQF
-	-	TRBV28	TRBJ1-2	ASRPDRRTLYGYT
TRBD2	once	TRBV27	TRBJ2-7	ASSSGTSGNQY
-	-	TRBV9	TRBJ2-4	ASSENSLQDIQY
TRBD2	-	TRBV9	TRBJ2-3	ASSAPLARSTDTQY
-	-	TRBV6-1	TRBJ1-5	ASSEPRYSNQPQH
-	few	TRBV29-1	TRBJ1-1	SVRRAMNTEAF
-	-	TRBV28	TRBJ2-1	ASSFAFSGPVQQF
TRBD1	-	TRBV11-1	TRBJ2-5	ASSNRGVRETQY
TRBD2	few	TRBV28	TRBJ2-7	ASTPGGSGGRSSYEQY